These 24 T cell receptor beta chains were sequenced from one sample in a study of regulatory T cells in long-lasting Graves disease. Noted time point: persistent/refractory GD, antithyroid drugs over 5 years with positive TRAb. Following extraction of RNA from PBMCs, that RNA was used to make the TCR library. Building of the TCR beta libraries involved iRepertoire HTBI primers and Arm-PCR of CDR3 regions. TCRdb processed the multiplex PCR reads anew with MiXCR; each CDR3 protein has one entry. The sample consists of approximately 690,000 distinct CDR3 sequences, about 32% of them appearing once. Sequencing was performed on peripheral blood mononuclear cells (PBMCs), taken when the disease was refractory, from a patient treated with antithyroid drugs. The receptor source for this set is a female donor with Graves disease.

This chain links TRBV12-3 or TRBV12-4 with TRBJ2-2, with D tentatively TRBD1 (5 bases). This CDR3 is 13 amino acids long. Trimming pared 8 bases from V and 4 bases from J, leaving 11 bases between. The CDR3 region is CASWAGSTGELFF. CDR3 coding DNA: TGTGCCAGCTGGGCAGGGTCCACCGGGGAGCTGTTTTTT.

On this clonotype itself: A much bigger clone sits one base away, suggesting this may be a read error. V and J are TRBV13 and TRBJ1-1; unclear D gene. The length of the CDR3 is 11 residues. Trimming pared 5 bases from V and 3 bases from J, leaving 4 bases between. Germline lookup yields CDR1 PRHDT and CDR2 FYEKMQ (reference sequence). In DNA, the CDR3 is TGTGCCAGCAGCGATGACACTGAAGCTTTCTTT. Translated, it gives CASSDDTEAFF.

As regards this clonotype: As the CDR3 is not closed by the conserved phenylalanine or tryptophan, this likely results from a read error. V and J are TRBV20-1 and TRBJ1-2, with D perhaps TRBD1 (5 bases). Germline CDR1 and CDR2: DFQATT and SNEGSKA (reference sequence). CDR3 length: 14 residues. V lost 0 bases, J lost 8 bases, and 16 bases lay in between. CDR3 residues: CSARDHGRVSGYTS. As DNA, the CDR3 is TGCAGTGCTAGAGATCACGGCAGGGTTAGCGGCTACACCTCC.

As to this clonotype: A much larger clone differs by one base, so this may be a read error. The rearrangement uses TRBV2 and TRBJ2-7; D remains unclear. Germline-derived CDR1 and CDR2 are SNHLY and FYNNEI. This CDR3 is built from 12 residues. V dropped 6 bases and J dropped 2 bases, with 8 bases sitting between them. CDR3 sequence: CASRSYPYEQYF. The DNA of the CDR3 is TGTGCCAGCAGGAGTTACCCCTACGAGCAGTACTTC.

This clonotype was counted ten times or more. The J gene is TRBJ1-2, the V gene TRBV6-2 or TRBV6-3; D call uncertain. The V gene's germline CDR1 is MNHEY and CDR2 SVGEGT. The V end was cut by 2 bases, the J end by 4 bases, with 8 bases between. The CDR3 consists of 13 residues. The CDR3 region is CASSYSTSYGYTF. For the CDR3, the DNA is TGTGCCAGCAGTTACAGTACATCCTATGGCTACACCTTC.

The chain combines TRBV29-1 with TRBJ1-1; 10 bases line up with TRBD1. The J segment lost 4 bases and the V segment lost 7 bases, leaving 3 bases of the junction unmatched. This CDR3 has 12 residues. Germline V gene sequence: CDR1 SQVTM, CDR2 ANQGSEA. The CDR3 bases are TGCAGCGGTTGGACAGGGGGCACTGAAGCTTTCTTT. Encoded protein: CSGWTGGTEAFF.

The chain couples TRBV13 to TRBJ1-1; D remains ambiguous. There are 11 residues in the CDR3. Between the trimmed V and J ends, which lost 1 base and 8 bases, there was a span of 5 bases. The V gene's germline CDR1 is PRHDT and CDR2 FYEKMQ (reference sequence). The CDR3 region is CASSLEQEAFF. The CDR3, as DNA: TGTGCCAGCAGCTTAGAACAGGAAGCTTTCTTT.

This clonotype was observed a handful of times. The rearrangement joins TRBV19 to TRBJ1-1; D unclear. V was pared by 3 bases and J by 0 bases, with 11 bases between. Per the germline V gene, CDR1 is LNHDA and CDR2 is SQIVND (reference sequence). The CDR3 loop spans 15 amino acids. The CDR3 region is CASSIYPDVNTEAFF. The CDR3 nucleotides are TGTGCCAGTAGTATTTATCCTGACGTGAACACTGAAGCTTTCTTT.

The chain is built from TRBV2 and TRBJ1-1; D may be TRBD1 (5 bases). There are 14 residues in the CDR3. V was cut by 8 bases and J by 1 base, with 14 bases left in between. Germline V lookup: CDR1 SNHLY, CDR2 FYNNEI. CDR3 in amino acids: CASGIGRGNTEAFF. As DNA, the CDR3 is TGTGCCAGCGGAATAGGGAGGGGGAACACTGAAGCTTTCTTT.

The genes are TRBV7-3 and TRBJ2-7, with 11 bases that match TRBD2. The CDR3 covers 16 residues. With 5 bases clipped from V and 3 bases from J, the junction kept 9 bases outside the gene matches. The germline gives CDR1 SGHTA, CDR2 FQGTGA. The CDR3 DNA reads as TGTGCCAGCAGCCATAGACCGGGACTAGCGGACTACGAGCAGTACTTC. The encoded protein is CASSHRPGLADYEQYF.

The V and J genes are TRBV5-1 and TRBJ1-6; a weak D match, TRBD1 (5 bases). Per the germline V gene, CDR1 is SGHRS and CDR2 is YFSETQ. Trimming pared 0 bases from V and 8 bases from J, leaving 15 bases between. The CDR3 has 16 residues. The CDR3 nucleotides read TGCGCCAGCAGCTTGGCGCTCACAGGCGGTCATTCACCCCTCCACTTT. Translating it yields CASSLALTGGHSPLHF.

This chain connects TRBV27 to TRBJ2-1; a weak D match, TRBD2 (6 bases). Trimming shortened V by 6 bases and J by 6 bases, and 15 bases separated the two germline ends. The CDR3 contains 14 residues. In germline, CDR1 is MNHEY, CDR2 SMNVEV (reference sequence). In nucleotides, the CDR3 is TGTGCCAGCAGCCTCGGGACTGTGGGCAATGAGCAGTTCTTC. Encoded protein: CASSLGTVGNEQFF.

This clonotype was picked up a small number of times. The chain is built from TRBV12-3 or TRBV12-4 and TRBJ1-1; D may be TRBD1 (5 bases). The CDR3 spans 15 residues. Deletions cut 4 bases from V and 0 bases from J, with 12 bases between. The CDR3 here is CASSSIGTLNTEAFF. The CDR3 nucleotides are TGTGCCAGCAGTTCAATCGGGACTCTGAACACTGAAGCTTTCTTT.

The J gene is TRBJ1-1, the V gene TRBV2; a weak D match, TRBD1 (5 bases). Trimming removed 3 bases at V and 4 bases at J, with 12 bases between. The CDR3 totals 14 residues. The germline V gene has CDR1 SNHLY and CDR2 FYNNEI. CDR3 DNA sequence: TGTGCCAGCAGTGAGGTCACAGGCCTCACTGAAGCTTTCTTT. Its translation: CASSEVTGLTEAFF.

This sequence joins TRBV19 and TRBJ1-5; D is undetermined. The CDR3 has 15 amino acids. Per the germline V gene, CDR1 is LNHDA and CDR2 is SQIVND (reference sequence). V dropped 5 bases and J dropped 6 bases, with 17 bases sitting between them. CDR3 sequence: CASSQLTGRAQPQHF. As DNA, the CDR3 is TGTGCCAGTAGTCAATTAACGGGAAGGGCTCAGCCCCAGCATTTT.

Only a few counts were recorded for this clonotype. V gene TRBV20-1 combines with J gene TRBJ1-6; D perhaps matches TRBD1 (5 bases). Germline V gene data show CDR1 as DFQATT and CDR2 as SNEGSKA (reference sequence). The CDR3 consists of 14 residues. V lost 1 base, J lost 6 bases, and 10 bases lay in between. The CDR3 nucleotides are TGCAGTGCTAGAGCCGCCGGGGGTAATTCACCCCTCCACTTT. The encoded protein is CSARAAGGNSPLHF.

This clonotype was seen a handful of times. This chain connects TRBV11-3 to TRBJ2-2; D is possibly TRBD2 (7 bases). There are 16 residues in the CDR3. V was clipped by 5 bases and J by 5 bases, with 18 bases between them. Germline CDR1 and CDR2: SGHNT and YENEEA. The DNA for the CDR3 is TGTGCCAGCAGCCCAGGGGACTACAGGCAGACCGGGGAGCTGTTTTTT. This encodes CASSPGDYRQTGELFF.

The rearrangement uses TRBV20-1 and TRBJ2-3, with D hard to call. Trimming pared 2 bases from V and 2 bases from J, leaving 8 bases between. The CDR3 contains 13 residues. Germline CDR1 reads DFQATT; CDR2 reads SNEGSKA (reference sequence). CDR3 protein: CSARIVNTDTQYF. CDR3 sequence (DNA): TGCAGTGCTAGAATAGTTAACACAGATACGCAGTATTTT.

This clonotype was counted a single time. The CDR3 reads CASSGLDSYEQYF. CDR3 DNA sequence: TGCGCCAGCAGCGGTCTCGATTCCTACGAGCAGTACTTC. The chain uses TRBV10-2 and TRBJ2-7; D gene ambiguous. The CDR3 contains 13 residues. The V gene's germline CDR1 is WSHSY and CDR2 SAAADI. V dropped 6 bases and J dropped 1 base, with 10 bases sitting between them.

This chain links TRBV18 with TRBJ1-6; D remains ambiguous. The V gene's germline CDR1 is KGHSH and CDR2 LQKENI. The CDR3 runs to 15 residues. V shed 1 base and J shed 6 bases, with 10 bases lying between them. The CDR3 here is CASSPQDGLNSPLHF. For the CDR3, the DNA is TGTGCCAGCTCACCACAGGACGGACTTAATTCACCCCTCCACTTT.

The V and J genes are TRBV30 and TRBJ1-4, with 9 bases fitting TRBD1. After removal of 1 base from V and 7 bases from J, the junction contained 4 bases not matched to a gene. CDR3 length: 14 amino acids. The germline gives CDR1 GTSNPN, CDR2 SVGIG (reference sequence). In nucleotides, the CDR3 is TGTGCCTGGAGTGCCGGGACAGGGAGTGAAAAACTGTTTTTT. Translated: CAWSAGTGSEKLFF. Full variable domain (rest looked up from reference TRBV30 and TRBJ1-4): SQTIHQWPATLVQPVGSPLSLECTVEGTSNPNLYWYRQAAGRGLQLLFYSVGIGQISSEVPQNLSASRPQDRQFILSSKKLLLSDSGFYLCAWSAGTGSEKLFFGSGTQLSVL.

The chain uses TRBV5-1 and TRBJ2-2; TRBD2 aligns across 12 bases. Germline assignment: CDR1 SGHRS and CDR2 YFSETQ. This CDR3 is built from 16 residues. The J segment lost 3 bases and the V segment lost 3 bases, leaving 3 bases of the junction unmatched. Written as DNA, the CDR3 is TGCGCCAGCAGCTCCACTAGCGGGAGGCACACCGGGGAGCTGTTTTTT. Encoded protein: CASSSTSGRHTGELFF.

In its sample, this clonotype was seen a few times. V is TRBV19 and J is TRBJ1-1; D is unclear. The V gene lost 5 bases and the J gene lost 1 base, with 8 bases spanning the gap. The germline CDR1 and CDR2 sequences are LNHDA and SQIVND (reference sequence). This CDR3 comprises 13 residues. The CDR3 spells CASSWLGNTEAFF. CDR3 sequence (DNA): TGTGCCAGTAGTTGGTTGGGGAACACTGAAGCTTTCTTT. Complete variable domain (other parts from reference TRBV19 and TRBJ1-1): DGGITQSPKYLFRKEGQNVTLSCEQNLNHDAMYWYRQDPGQGLRLIYYSQIVNDFQKGDIAEGYSVSREKKESFPLTVTSAQKNPTAFYLCASSWLGNTEAFFGQGTRLTVV.

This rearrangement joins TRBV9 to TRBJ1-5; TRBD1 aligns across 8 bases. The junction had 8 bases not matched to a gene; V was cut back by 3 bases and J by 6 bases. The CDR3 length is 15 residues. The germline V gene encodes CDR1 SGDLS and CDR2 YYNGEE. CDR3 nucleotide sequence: TGTGCCAGCAGCGCCCACGGACAGGGTGGTCAGCCCCAGCATTTT. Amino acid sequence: CASSAHGQGGQPQHF.